This record concerns one T cell receptor beta chain sequence. Its antigen specificity is not known. An approximately 2.5 ml peripheral blood sample was drawn into PAXgene tubes per donor and stored at -80°C. Total RNA was isolated from whole blood with the PAXgene blood miRNA kit on an automated QIAcube, without T cell sorting. Peripheral blood from monozygotic twin pairs, either concordant or discordant for inflammatory bowel disease, underwent deep TCRalpha and TCRbeta repertoire profiling that used unique molecular barcoding. For every twin pair, smoking habits were documented, and each individual was categorised as a current, former or never smoker. The CDR3, from cysteine to phenylalanine, totals 16 residues. No DNA sequence is on record. Library preparation used 5' RACE. The input for every TCR library was approximately 3,500 ng of total RNA. cDNA was synthesized with SMARTScribe reverse transcriptase in eight separate reactions per sample. During cDNA synthesis, unique molecular identifiers containing a 6-nucleotide sample barcode were introduced by template switching. TCRalpha and TCRbeta cDNA was amplified in two nested PCRs of 16 and 9 cycles, and bead purification was carried out after each PCR. Before amplification, the cDNA was treated with uracil DNA-glycosylase and purified using the QIAquick PCR purification kit. In the second PCR, Illumina TruSeq-compatible adapters and sample-specific barcodes were added. Library quality and concentration were assessed using TapeStation and Qubit, and about 5 ng of each library was pooled. Sequencing of pooled libraries was carried out on an Illumina HiSeq2500 single-index Rapid Run using 2 x 100 bp reads and custom sequencing primers. Per the original workflow: MiGEC version 1.2.6 was used for UMI-based consensus assembly to correct PCR and sequencing errors. MiXCR version 2.1.1 handled V(D)J alignment, clonotype assembly and CDR3 extraction. To normalise gene usage, clonotype sharing and MAIT/NKT TCR abundance, the top 1000, 10 000 and 20 000 clonotypes in each sample were analysed. After downsampling to 27 000 UMIs, diversity was calculated as the inverse Simpson index using the vegan R package. Paired Mann-Whitney U tests were applied to discordant twin pairs, with Benjamini-Hochberg correction for multiple testing. Based on TCRdb reprocessing of the reads, there is one entry per CDR3 protein sequence, and DNA is missing. The authors' filters were not applied to this entry. The sample table gives fewer than 550,000 distinct CDR3 sequences. The top ten clones comprise about 2.3% of the sample.

These data are taken from a study of monozygotic twins with inflammatory bowel disease (dated by TCRdb to about 2019). For the wider study: The full study comprised 28 monozygotic twin pairs: nine German pairs (four IBD-concordant, five IBD-discordant) and 19 IBD-discordant Danish pairs. Each individual had, on average, about 151 000 unique TCRalpha sequences and 181 000 unique TCRbeta sequences available for analysis. The search for disease-associated traits relied mainly on comparing, within discordant pairs, IBD patients with their genetically identical healthy co-twins. What the study reported, not specific to this receptor: Because patients received different immunosuppressive treatments, the repertoires may have picked up extra background noise and variability between individuals. Distinction between different T cell subtypes could not be achieved in the analysis. Measured by the inverse Simpson index, TCRbeta repertoire diversity was lower in IBD patients than in their healthy co-twins. Repertoire similarity did not differ between concordant and discordant twins, possibly due to limited statistical power. IBD patients shared fewer clonotypes with other individuals than healthy twins did, most markedly in patients showing signs of disease activity. No single strong signal or clonotype linked to IBD turned up in the results, so the idea that one exists was not supported.

Sample: blood. The chain was built from TRBV12-3 or TRBV12-4 and TRBJ2-1; the TRBD2 assignment by TCRdb is unverifiable without DNA. The clonotype comes from a human donor with ulcerative colitis or Crohn's disease, or a healthy co-twin of an affected twin (not recorded which). The CDR3 sequence is CASSRDGRNRNNEQFF.